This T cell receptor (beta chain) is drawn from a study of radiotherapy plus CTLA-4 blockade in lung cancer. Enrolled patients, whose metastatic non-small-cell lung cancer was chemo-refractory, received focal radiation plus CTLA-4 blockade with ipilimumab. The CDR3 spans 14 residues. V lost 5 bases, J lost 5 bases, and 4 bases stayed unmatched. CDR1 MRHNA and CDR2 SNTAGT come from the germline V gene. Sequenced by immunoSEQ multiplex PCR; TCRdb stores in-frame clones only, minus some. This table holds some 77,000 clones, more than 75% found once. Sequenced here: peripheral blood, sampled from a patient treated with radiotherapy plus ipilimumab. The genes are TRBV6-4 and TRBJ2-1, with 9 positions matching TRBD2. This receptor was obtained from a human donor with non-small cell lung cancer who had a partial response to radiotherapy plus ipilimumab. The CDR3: CASSPSGDNNEQFF. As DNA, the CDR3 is TGTGCCAGCAGTCCTAGCGGGGATAACAATGAGCAGTTCTTC.